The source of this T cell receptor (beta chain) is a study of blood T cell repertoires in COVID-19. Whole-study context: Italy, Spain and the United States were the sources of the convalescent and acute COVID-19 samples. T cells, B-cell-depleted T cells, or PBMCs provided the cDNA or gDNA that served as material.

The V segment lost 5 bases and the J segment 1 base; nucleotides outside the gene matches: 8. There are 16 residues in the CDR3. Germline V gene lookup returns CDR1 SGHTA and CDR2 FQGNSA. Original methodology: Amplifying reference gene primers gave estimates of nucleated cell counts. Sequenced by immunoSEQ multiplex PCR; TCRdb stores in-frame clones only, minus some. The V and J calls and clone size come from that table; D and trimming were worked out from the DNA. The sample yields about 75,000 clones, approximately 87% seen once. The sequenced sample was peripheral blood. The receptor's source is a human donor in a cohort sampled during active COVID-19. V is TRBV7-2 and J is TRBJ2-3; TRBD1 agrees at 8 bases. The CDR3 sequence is CASSKRQGKGTDTQYF. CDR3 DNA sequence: TGTGCCAGCAGCAAACGACAGGGGAAGGGCACAGATACGCAGTATTTT.